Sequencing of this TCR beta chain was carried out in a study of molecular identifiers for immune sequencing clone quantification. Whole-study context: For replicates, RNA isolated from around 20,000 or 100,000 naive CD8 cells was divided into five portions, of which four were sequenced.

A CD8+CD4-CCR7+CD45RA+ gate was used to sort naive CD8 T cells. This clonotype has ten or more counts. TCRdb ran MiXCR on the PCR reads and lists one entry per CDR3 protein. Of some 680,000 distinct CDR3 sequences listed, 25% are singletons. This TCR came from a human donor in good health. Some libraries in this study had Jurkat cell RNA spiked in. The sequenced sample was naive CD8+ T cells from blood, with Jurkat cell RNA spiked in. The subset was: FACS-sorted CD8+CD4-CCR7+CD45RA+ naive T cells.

CDR3 bases: TGTGCCAGCACTTTGGACGGGTTGGGGGAGCAGTACTTC. Translating gives CASTLDGLGEQYF. This chain uses TRBV6-6 with TRBJ2-7; D call uncertain. CDR3 length: 13 residues. CDR1 and CDR2 from the germline V gene are MNHNY and SVGAGI (reference sequence). The V and J ends lost 7 bases and 7 bases respectively, with 17 bases between them.